The clone carrying this T cell receptor beta chain was recorded many times. Its specificity is unknown. CDR3 length: 13 residues. In germline, CDR1 is MNHNY, CDR2 SVGAGI (reference sequence). With 2 bases removed from V and 6 bases from J, the gap between germline ends came to 8 bases. Profiles of TCR beta VDJ and CDR3 were generated from a genomic DNA template. TCRdb re-analysed the reads in MiXCR, keeping a single row per CDR3 protein. The sample contains roughly 280,000 distinct CDR3 sequences, roughly 59% of which appear only once. This record comes from a study of CD8+CD57+ T cells in acquired aplastic anemia. At the level of the study: The study obtained an average of 3.2 ug of DNA from sorted CD4+ and CD8+ cells. General observations from the study: Patients showed no significant difference from controls in CD8+ Simpson's diversity.

Flow cytometry had shown expanded CD8+CD57+ cells in the patients chosen for sequencing. Patients had received no therapy at the time of blood sampling. The chain has TRBV6-6 and TRBJ2-4, with D hard to call. Specimen: sorted CD4+, CD8+, or CD8+CD57+ T cells (not recorded which) from PBMCs. The receptor comes from a human donor with aplastic anemia. CDR3 amino acids: CASSYEQLNIQYF. CDR3 nucleotide sequence: TGTGCCAGCAGTTACGAACAGTTAAACATTCAGTACTTC.